Shown below are 21 T cell receptor beta chains from a single sample sequenced in a study of blood T cell repertoires in COVID-19. Here immunoSEQ multiplex PCR was the method, and the copy in TCRdb shows in-frame clones only, minus some. The sample has some 500,000 clones, roughly nine tenths seen once. Sequencing used peripheral blood. These receptors all stem from a woman aged 45-60 years with COVID-19, enrolled during active disease.

The CDR3 region has the DNA TGTGCCTGGAGTGTACTGGGGGGGGGAGCCGGTACGCAGTATTTT. This translates into CAWSVLGGGAGTQYF. This chain connects TRBV30 to TRBJ2-3, with 7 bases lining up with TRBD2. The CDR3 totals 15 residues. Germline V lookup: CDR1 GTSNPN, CDR2 SVGIG (reference sequence). Trimming cost V 0 bases and J 8 bases; bases outside gene matches: 11.

The V gene is TRBV21-1, the J gene TRBJ1-1. TRBV21-1 is flagged as a pseudogene. There are 14 residues in the CDR3. DNA for the CDR3: TGTGCCAGCAGCAACTACCTCATGAACACTGAAGCTTTCTTT. Its translation is CASSNYLMNTEAFF.

DNA of the CDR3: TGTGCCAGCAGCGCTTGGGGAGGAGGCATTGAAGCTTTCTTT. Residues: CASSAWGGGIEAFF. The chain recombines TRBV6-5 with TRBJ1-1; no definite D call. CDR1 is MNHEY, CDR2 SVGAGI, per germline. The CDR3 is 14 residues long. V lost 6 bases to trimming and J lost 7 bases, with 18 bases between them.

This sequence joins TRBV5-6 and TRBJ1-6; 7 bases fit TRBD1. V lost 4 bases, J lost 6 bases, and 7 bases stayed unmatched. CDR3 length: 15 amino acids. Looked up from germline, CDR1 is SGHDT and CDR2 is YYEEEE. The CDR3 sequence: CASSPIAGGNSPLHF. CDR3 nucleotide sequence: TGTGCCAGCAGCCCAATTGCAGGGGGTAATTCACCCCTCCACTTT.

The chain couples TRBV19 to TRBJ2-7; no clear D gene. Looked up from germline, CDR1 is LNHDA and CDR2 is SQIVND (reference sequence). This CDR3 has 13 amino acids. Trimming shortened V by 1 base and J by 1 base, and 5 bases separated the two germline ends. The CDR3 spells CASSIVPSYEQYF. DNA of the CDR3: TGTGCCAGTAGTATAGTCCCATCCTACGAGCAGTACTTC.

The J gene is TRBJ2-7, the V gene TRBV5-4; 13 bases map to TRBD2. Germline assignment: CDR1 SGHNT and CDR2 YYREEE (reference sequence). The CDR3 is made up of 18 amino acids. Unmatched junction bases numbered 10, after V lost 4 bases and J lost 0 bases. In DNA, the CDR3 is TGTGCCAGCAGCCCCGGGACTAGCGGGGCCCCTTCCTCCTACGAGCAGTACTTC. It codes for CASSPGTSGAPSSYEQYF.

The chain has TRBV11-2 and TRBJ1-6, with TRBD1 identical over 9 bases. The germline V gene has CDR1 SGHAT and CDR2 FQNNGV. The trim removed 8 bases at V and 9 bases at J, leaving 17 bases unmatched. This CDR3 region has 17 residues. CDR3: CASGLGSGGTGSSPLHF. DNA for the CDR3: TGTGCCAGCGGACTTGGGAGTGGCGGGACAGGGTCTTCACCCCTCCACTTT. Full variable domain (rest looked up from reference TRBV11-2 and TRBJ1-6): EAGVAQSPRYKIIEKRQSVAFWCNPISGHATLYWYQQILGQGPKLLIQFQNNGVVDDSQLPKDRFSAERLKGVDSTLKIQPAKLEDSAVYLCASGLGSGGTGSSPLHFGNGTRLTVT.

This clone was seen only a few times. This chain links TRBV18 with TRBJ2-2; 11 positions agree with TRBD1. The CDR3 length is 16 residues. Germline V gene data show CDR1 as KGHSH and CDR2 as LQKENI. The junction had 5 bases not matched to a gene; V was cut back by 3 bases and J by 5 bases. CDR3 in DNA: TGTGCCAGCTCACCCCCGGGACAGGGGGAGACCGGGGAGCTGTTTTTT. Translation gives CASSPPGQGETGELFF.

The table lists this clone with a few counts. The rearrangement links TRBV7-7 to TRBJ1-4; a possible D gene is TRBD1 (6 bases). The CDR3 covers 13 residues. Deletions cut 3 bases from V and 14 bases from J, with 16 bases between. Germline CDR1 is SSHAT and CDR2 is FNYEAQ (reference sequence). Here the CDR3 reads CASSLIMGGPLFF. The CDR3 nucleotides are TGTGCCAGCAGCTTGATAATGGGGGGGCCTCTGTTTTTT.

This clone was picked up one time. This rearrangement joins TRBV6-5 to TRBJ1-2, with D perhaps TRBD1 (5 bases). This CDR3 has 11 amino acids. V was shortened by 11 bases and J by 3 bases, with 10 bases between the two germline ends. Germline V lookup: CDR1 MNHEY, CDR2 SVGAGI. This chain's CDR3 is CAFRVDYGYTF. CDR3 nucleotides: TGTGCCTTCAGGGTTGACTATGGCTACACCTTC.

The table lists this clone with a count of one. The conserved phenylalanine or tryptophan normally closing the CDR3 is absent here, so this likely arose from a read error. The limits of the CDR3 on the DNA are not certain, so only TCRdb's listed CDR3 is given. This chain uses TRBV6-1 with TRBJ1-1; the table's D call of TRBD1 was not tested on the DNA. Counting both end residues, the CDR3 totals 13 amino acids. Per germline, CDR1 MNHNS and CDR2 SASEGT. The CDR3 here is CASSEDWGLLTLL.

V is TRBV9 and J is TRBJ1-1; D is ambiguous. Germline V lookup: CDR1 SGDLS, CDR2 YYNGEE. V lost 0 bases to trimming and J lost 10 bases, with 13 bases between them. The CDR3 consists of 13 residues. The CDR3 nucleotides read TGTGCCAGCAGCGTAGTCCCGGGGAGGCGAGCTTTCTTT. Amino acids: CASSVVPGRRAFF.

The V call is TRBV14, the J call TRBJ1-1, with TRBD1 matching over 7 bases. V gave up 8 bases and J gave up 5 bases; unmatched junction bases: 8. The CDR3 runs to 13 residues. Germline V gene lookup returns CDR1 SGHDN and CDR2 FVKESK. CDR3 in amino acids: CASSGGTGTEAFF. CDR3 nucleotide sequence: TGTGCCAGCTCAGGGGGGACGGGGACTGAAGCTTTCTTT.

The gene calls are TRBV3-1 (or the pseudogene TRBV3-2) and TRBJ1-2; 8 nucleotides agree with TRBD1. Germline CDR1 LGHDT, CDR2 YNNKEL (reference sequence). With V trimmed by 4 bases and J by 6 bases, 7 bases remained unmatched. This CDR3 has 14 amino acids. CDR3 protein: CASSRLDREDGYTF. Written as DNA, the CDR3 is TGTGCCAGCAGCCGTTTGGACAGGGAAGATGGCTACACCTTC.

J is TRBJ1-2 and V is TRBV6-5; tentative D call: TRBD1 (5 bases). The germline gives CDR1 MNHEY, CDR2 SVGAGI. This CDR3 region has 12 residues. V was shortened by 7 bases and J by 4 bases, with 10 bases between the two germline ends. The CDR3 loop is CASTQDSYGYTF. DNA of the CDR3: TGTGCCAGCACCCAAGACAGCTATGGCTACACCTTC.

This rearrangement joins TRBV6-5 to TRBJ2-3, with D possibly matching TRBD2 (6 bases). Per germline, CDR1 MNHEY and CDR2 SVGAGI. There are 16 residues in the CDR3. Trimming stripped 0 bases from V and 2 bases from J, with 12 bases between. CDR3 in amino acids: CASSYSKGTLTDTQYF. The CDR3 bases are TGTGCCAGCAGTTACTCGAAAGGGACTCTCACAGATACGCAGTATTTT.

J is TRBJ1-1 and V is TRBV6-1; D is unresolved. Germline V gives CDR1 MNHNS, CDR2 SASEGT. This CDR3 has 12 amino acids. The V end lost 2 bases, the J end lost 7 bases, and 8 bases lay between the germline ends. The CDR3 coding sequence is TGTGCCAGCAGTGAAATCGGTGATGAAGCTTTCTTT. The encoded protein is CASSEIGDEAFF.

The chain carries TRBV24-1 and TRBJ2-3; D is perhaps TRBD1 (6 bases). Germline lookup yields CDR1 KGHDR and CDR2 SFDVKD. The V gene lost 5 bases and the J gene lost 11 bases, with 16 bases spanning the gap. The length of the CDR3 is 13 residues. The CDR3 DNA is TGTGCCACCAGTGCAGGGGACGCCCAGGGGCAGTATTTT. This encodes CATSAGDAQGQYF.

V is TRBV30 and J is TRBJ1-2; no clear D. This CDR3 is built from 11 residues. The germline V and J ends were trimmed by 1 base and 5 bases, with 5 bases remaining between them. CDR1 is GTSNPN and CDR2 is SVGIG in the germline V gene (reference sequence). This CDR3 reads CAWSAGYGYTF. CDR3 DNA sequence: TGTGCCTGGAGTGCGGGGTATGGCTACACCTTC.

For this clone: The sample holds other DNA sequences that translate to the same CDR3. The rearrangement links TRBV24-1 to TRBJ2-1, with TRBD2 as a possible D gene (6 bases). Per germline, CDR1 KGHDR and CDR2 SFDVKD. This CDR3 spans 15 amino acids. Deletions cut 4 bases from V and 0 bases from J, with 9 bases between. As DNA, the CDR3 is TGTGCCACCAGTGACCCCGGGGGCTCCTACAATGAGCAGTTCTTC. Protein sequence: CATSDPGGSYNEQFF.

The chain couples TRBV6-5 to TRBJ1-2, with TRBD1 as a possible D gene (6 bases). The CDR3 has 12 amino acids. Germline lookup yields CDR1 MNHEY and CDR2 SVGAGI. The V gene lost 5 bases and the J gene lost 14 bases, with 18 bases spanning the gap. This CDR3 is CASSRMPGAQTF. The DNA of the CDR3 is TGTGCCAGCAGTCGAATGCCAGGGGCTCAAACCTTC.